Reported below is one TCR beta chain. Its antigen is not identified. The CDR3 loop spans 12 amino acids. The germline V gene encodes CDR1 MDHEN and CDR2 SYDVKM. The V and J ends lost 5 bases and 10 bases respectively, with 12 bases between them. One entry per CDR3 protein, called by TCRdb with MiXCR from the reads. The data contain fewer than 1,000,000 distinct CDR3 sequences, approximately 33% of them seen just once; the ten biggest clones take up around an eighth. The data stem from a study of T cell repertoires in cytomegalovirus infection. Study-wide context: Selection of CMV epitopes for the study included recently identified HLA-C-restricted and well-studied HLA-B-restricted ones. It was the public TCR beta signatures that indicated both CMV infection and matching HLA type.

The specimen was cultured CD8+ T cells from PBMCs, collected from culture after CMV antigen stimulation. The receptor was derived from a human donor in good health (CMV status not recorded). Some clones in this sample may be carry-over from other donors' samples. This sequence joins TRBV28 and TRBJ1-5; D may be TRBD1 (5 bases). CDR3 nucleotide sequence: TGTGCCAGCAGTCCCGGGGCCGACCCCCAGCATTTT. Its translation: CASSPGADPQHF. Variable domain in full (rest from reference TRBV28 and TRBJ1-5): DVKVTQSSRYLVKRTGEKVFLECVQDMDHENMFWYRQDPGLGLRLIYFSYDVKMKEKGDIPEGYSVSREKKERFSLILESASTNQTSMYLCASSPGADPQHFGDGTRLSIL.